This TCR beta chain was captured in a study of read filtering for tumor transcriptome and immune sequencing. Whole-study results and caveats: Correlation between methods rose after single-read clonotypes were removed. Sorted CD138-negative bone marrow cells were not purified T cells.

This clonotype was seen at least ten times. Its antigen is not known. From about 0.4 ug of RNA, a library with molecular barcoded alpha/delta and beta/gamma adaptors was made. TCRdb reanalysed the reads using MiXCR and keeps one entry per CDR3 protein. The table includes 100,000 to 150,000 distinct CDR3 sequences, over 10% detected once. At the time of active disease, bone marrow was collected from every patient. The V gene end was trimmed by 6 bases and the J gene end by 3 bases; junction bases not matched to a gene: 9. This CDR3 region has 15 residues. CDR1 and CDR2 from the germline V gene are MGHRA and YSYEKL.

The gene calls are TRBV4-1 and TRBJ2-7; 9 nucleotides match TRBD1. The TCR was taken from a donor at least 40 years old with multiple myeloma. The sequenced sample was a population of CD138-negative cells sorted from bone marrow. The CDR3, as DNA: TGCGCCAGCAGTTACAGCCGGGACAGGGTCTACGAGCAGTACTTC. Its protein is CASSYSRDRVYEQYF.